The following is a T cell receptor beta chain sequence with its context. Its antigen is undetermined. This record belongs to a study of blood T cells in healthy people across ages. The study's findings and limits: Estimates of total diversity, which came from one million sequenced T cells, were considered to be underestimates. TCR beta diversity tracked closely with naive T cell percentage.

The CDR3 is 13 amino acids. CDR1 and CDR2 from the germline V gene are SGHTA and FQGNSA. V lost 7 bases, J lost 11 bases, and 20 bases lay in between. Ten milliliters was the volume of peripheral blood drawn from each donor. The second PCR ran roughly 6 to 11 cycles with a sample-barcoded 5' primer and J-beta primers. Any given sample supplied a minimum of 3 million CDR3-containing paired-end reads. Each CDR3 protein is one row after TCRdb ran MiXCR on the 5' RACE reads. The sample lists 1.5 million to 1.9 million distinct CDR3 sequences, roughly 43% occurring once. The material sequenced was blood. The rearrangement links TRBV7-2 to TRBJ2-5, with D perhaps assigned TRBD1 or TRBD2 (5 bases each). The sequence came from a woman in her late teens or twenties in good health. Here the CDR3 DNA reads TGTGCCAGCACCATCGGGGCCAAGAATGAGCAGTACTTC. Its translation: CASTIGAKNEQYF.